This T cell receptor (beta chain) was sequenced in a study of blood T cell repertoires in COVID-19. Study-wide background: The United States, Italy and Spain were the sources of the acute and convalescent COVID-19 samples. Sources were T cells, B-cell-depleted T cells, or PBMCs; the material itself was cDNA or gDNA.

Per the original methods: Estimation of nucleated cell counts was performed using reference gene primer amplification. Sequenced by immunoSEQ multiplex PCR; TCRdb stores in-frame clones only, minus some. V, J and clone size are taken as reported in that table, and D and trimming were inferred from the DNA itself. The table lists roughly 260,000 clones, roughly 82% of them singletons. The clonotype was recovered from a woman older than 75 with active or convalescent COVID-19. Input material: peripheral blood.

CDR3 in DNA: TGTGCCAGCAGCTCCAGGACTAGCTTAGGGAACATTCAGTACTTC. Translating it yields CASSSRTSLGNIQYF. The chain recombines TRBV5-4 with TRBJ2-4; 8 bases map to TRBD2. This CDR3 has 15 amino acids. Trimming removed 3 bases from V and 7 bases from J; junction bases left unmatched: 9. The germline V gene has CDR1 SGHNT and CDR2 YYREEE (reference sequence).